This T cell receptor beta chain is drawn from a study of blood T cell repertoires in COVID-19. Turning to the study itself: Italy, Spain and the United States were the sources of the convalescent and acute COVID-19 samples.

Germline values: CDR1 MNHEY, CDR2 SVGAGI. The CDR3 extends over 15 amino acids. Between the trimmed V and J ends, which lost 0 bases and 3 bases, there was a span of 12 bases. Patients at the Seattle site were enrolled during active infection and followed longitudinally. This clone was observed a handful of times. In the original analysis: Reference gene primers were amplified, and this amplification served to estimate nucleated cell counts. Only in-frame clones appear in the TCRdb table, and some are missing; sequencing was by immunoSEQ multiplex PCR. The V and J calls and clone size are taken from that table; D and trimming were inferred from the DNA. The sample has more than 300,000 clones, around 87% seen once.

Source material: peripheral blood. The rearrangement links TRBV6-5 to TRBJ2-7; a weak D match, TRBD1 (6 bases). This TCR derives from a woman aged 30 to 39 with COVID-19, enrolled during active disease. The CDR3 DNA sequence: TGTGCCAGCAGTTACTCGGCCCAGGACAGCTACGAGCAGTACTTC. Protein: CASSYSAQDSYEQYF.